One and the same sample provided the 13 T cell receptor beta chains below, sequenced in a study of blood T cell dynamics during melanoma immunotherapy. Time point denoted: week 3, after first cycle of checkpoint inhibitor. The table came from immunoSEQ multiplex PCR; TCRdb's copy has only in-frame clones and leaves some out. This table holds around 4,800 clones, approximately 91% found once. The sample consisted of blood, taken from a patient treated with checkpoint blockade. The source of these receptors is a human donor with melanoma.

J is TRBJ1-2 and V is TRBV9; D might be TRBD1 (6 bases). Trimming removed 2 bases from V and 4 bases from J, with 12 bases in between. The CDR3 is made up of 14 amino acids. Per the germline V gene, CDR1 is SGDLS and CDR2 is YYNGEE. As DNA, the CDR3 is TGTGCCAGCAGCGTGGGGACATCACCCTATGGCTACACCTTC. Its protein product is CASSVGTSPYGYTF.

This clone was seen just once. This rearrangement joins TRBV5-1 to TRBJ2-1, with a weak D call TRBD2 (6 bases). The CDR3 is made up of 14 amino acids. CDR1 SGHRS and CDR2 YFSETQ come from the germline V gene. V lost 5 bases and J lost 7, with 16 bases in between. The CDR3: CASSPGAVGNEQFF. Written as DNA, the CDR3 is TGCGCCAGCAGTCCGGGAGCGGTGGGGAATGAGCAGTTCTTC.

V gene TRBV11-1 combines with J gene TRBJ2-5; D is possibly TRBD1 or TRBD2 (5 bases each). Trimming stripped 3 bases from V and 5 bases from J, with 7 bases between. The CDR3 is 12 residues long. Germline CDR1 is SGHAT and CDR2 is FQDESV (reference sequence). CDR3 bases: TGTGCCAGCAGCTTGGGGGTCGAGACCCAGTACTTC. Translation: CASSLGVETQYF.

The table lists this clone with a count of one. One end of the junction is discordant with germline, which a read error may explain. This chain joins TRBV6-6 and TRBJ1-2; no firm D call. CDR1 and CDR2 from the germline V gene are MNHNY and SVGAGI (reference sequence). The CDR3 extends over 14 amino acids. Written as DNA, the CDR3 is TGCGCCAGCAGCCCGGGAACGGGAACCTATGGCTACACCTTC. It encodes CASSPGTGTYGYTF.

The chain combines TRBV5-8 with TRBJ1-4, with no clear D. Germline CDR1 is SGHTS and CDR2 is YDEGEE. Between the trimmed V and J ends, which lost 0 bases and 7 bases, there was a span of 10 bases. This CDR3 region has 14 residues. The CDR3 sequence: CASSLEVRGEKLFF. CDR3 nucleotide sequence: TGTGCCAGCAGCTTGGAGGTCAGAGGTGAAAAACTGTTTTTT.

In regard to this clone: The sample holds other DNA sequences that translate to the same CDR3. The chain employs TRBV4-1 and TRBJ2-6, with 10 positions matching TRBD1. Germline CDR1 is MGHRA and CDR2 is YSYEKL. V shed 4 bases, J shed 0 bases, and the junction held 6 bases outside the gene matches. The CDR3 loop spans 18 amino acids. This chain's CDR3 is CASSLDRGQGSGANVLTF. CDR3 bases: TGCGCCAGCAGCCTCGACAGGGGGCAAGGCTCTGGGGCCAACGTCCTGACTTTC.

The chain joins TRBV10-3 to TRBJ2-1; either TRBD1 or TRBD2 may fit D (5 bases each). V lost 2 bases to trimming and J lost 10 bases, with 9 bases between them. The germline V gene encodes CDR1 ENHRY and CDR2 SYGVKD. The CDR3 extends over 12 amino acids. In nucleotides, the CDR3 is TGTGCCATCAGTGAGAGGGACGACGAGCAGTTCTTC. Protein sequence: CAISERDDEQFF.

The chain carries TRBV2 and TRBJ2-5; 8 bases map to TRBD1. Germline trimming cut 0 bases from V and 4 bases from J; bases unmatched to any gene: 1. CDR1 and CDR2 from the germline V gene are SNHLY and FYNNEI. CDR3 length: 14 amino acids. CDR3 loop: CASSEATGVETQYF. The CDR3 nucleotides read TGTGCCAGCAGTGAAGCGACAGGGGTAGAGACCCAGTACTTC.

This clone has only one observation. This sequence joins TRBV7-8 and TRBJ1-1; 11 bases line up with TRBD1. Trimming cost V 5 bases and J 5 bases; bases outside gene matches: 7. Per germline, CDR1 SGHVS and CDR2 FQNEAQ. The CDR3 is made up of 15 amino acids. The CDR3 region has the DNA TGTGCCAGCAGCCCTACCGGGACAGGGGGAACTGAAGCTTTCTTT. Amino acid sequence: CASSPTGTGGTEAFF.

The rearrangement uses TRBV15 and TRBJ2-3; no reliable D call. The length of the CDR3 is 15 residues. Per germline, CDR1 LNHNV and CDR2 YYDKDF (reference sequence). With 0 bases removed from V and 8 bases from J, the gap between germline ends came to 15 bases. Here the CDR3 DNA reads TGTGCCACCAGCAGAGAGGCCGACGTATTCAGTACGCAGTATTTT. The encoded protein is CATSREADVFSTQYF.

The V call is TRBV9, the J call TRBJ2-1; 9 nucleotides align to TRBD2. V shed 3 bases, J shed 4 bases, and the junction held 11 bases outside the gene matches. CDR1 is SGDLS and CDR2 is YYNGEE in the germline V gene. The CDR3 is made up of 17 amino acids. The CDR3 protein is CASSAAGRAGGYNEQFF. The DNA for the CDR3 is TGTGCCAGCAGCGCCGCCGGGAGAGCGGGGGGATACAATGAGCAGTTCTTC.

The chain employs TRBV7-3 and TRBJ2-1; D unresolved. This CDR3 contains 15 residues. Germline V gene sequence: CDR1 SGHTA, CDR2 FQGTGA. Trimming took off 1 base at V and 2 bases at J, with 9 bases between the two ends. CDR3 sequence (DNA): TGTGCCAGCAGCTTAATCGGGCTTACCTACAATGAGCAGTTCTTC. It specifies CASSLIGLTYNEQFF.

This sequence joins TRBV7-3 and TRBJ2-1; tentatively, D is TRBD2 (5 bases). CDR3 length equals 16 residues. Trimming pared 2 bases from V and 4 bases from J, leaving 15 bases between. Germline V gene sequence: CDR1 SGHTA, CDR2 FQGTGA. The DNA for the CDR3 is TGTGCCAGCAGCTTAGGACGGCGAGGGCAATACAATGAGCAGTTCTTC. The encoded protein is CASSLGRRGQYNEQFF. The full variable domain, with the rest looked up from reference TRBV7-3 and TRBJ2-1, is GAGVSQTPSNKVTEKGKYVELRCDPISGHTALYWYRQSLGQGPEFLIYFQGTGAADDSGLPNDRFFAVRPEGSVSTLKIQRTERGDSAVYLCASSLGRRGQYNEQFFGPGTRLTVL.